Reported below is one T cell receptor beta chain. What it recognizes is unknown. This sample is part of a study of T cell responses to AZD1222 COVID-19 vaccine. Study results and limitations: A reported finding is that nearly half of spike-specific TCRs target unmutated variant regions. Spike-specific TCR depth and breadth grew after two AZD1222 doses.

Sequenced by immunoSEQ multiplex PCR; TCRdb stores in-frame clones only, minus some. The sample has 140,000 to 150,000 clones, around 94% seen once. The specimen was peripheral blood, collected after recovery from COVID-19. The receptor was isolated from an adult who had recovered from COVID-19.

CDR3 sequence reads: CASSQKVDSSSYEQYF. CDR3 DNA: TGCGCCAGCAGCCAAAAGGTGGACAGTAGCTCCTACGAGCAGTACTTC. This chain links TRBV5-1 with TRBJ2-7, with D tentatively TRBD1 (6 bases). Deletions cut 4 bases from V and 0 bases from J, with 17 bases between. The CDR3 contains 16 residues. Germline CDR1 is SGHRS and CDR2 is YFSETQ.